A single sample gave rise to the 26 T cell receptor beta chains below, sequenced in a study of cytomegalovirus exposure and HLA in healthy donors. The study ran its PCR with 60 Vbeta and 13 Jbeta primers. Data came from immunoSEQ multiplex PCR; TCRdb stores just in-frame clones and leaves some out. The sample includes some 130,000 clones, about four fifths of them seen just once. Material: PBMCs. Source of these receptors: a young man in good health and CMV-seronegative.

The chain combines TRBV6-4 with TRBJ2-1, with 11 bases aligning to TRBD2. The germline gives CDR1 MRHNA, CDR2 SNTAGT. The CDR3 sequence is 16 residues long. V gave up 0 bases and J gave up 5 bases; unmatched junction bases: 3. The CDR3 DNA sequence: TGTGCCAGCAGTGACTCTAAACTAGCGGGGGACAATGAGCAGTTCTTC. Encoded protein: CASSDSKLAGDNEQFF.

The genes are TRBV27 and TRBJ2-5; TRBD2 is a possible D gene (6 bases). Trimming stripped 3 bases from V and 7 bases from J, with 6 bases between. The V gene's germline CDR1 is MNHEY and CDR2 SMNVEV (reference sequence). This CDR3 comprises 11 residues. CDR3 nucleotides: TGTGCCAGCAGTTTCGGGGGGACCCAGTACTTC. It codes for CASSFGGTQYF.

The CDR3 DNA reads as TGTGCCTGGCAGACAGGGGGCAGCAATCAGCCCCAGCATTTT. Protein: CAWQTGGSNQPQHF. V is TRBV30 and J is TRBJ1-5; 10 nucleotides align to TRBD1. Germline CDR1 is GTSNPN and CDR2 is SVGIG (reference sequence). This CDR3 is built from 14 residues. With V trimmed by 5 bases and J by 1 base, 2 bases remained unmatched.

The sample holds a few counts of this clone. The chain's CDR3 is CASSVTSGAPYNEQFF. Written as DNA, the CDR3 is TGTGCCAGCAGTGTCACTAGCGGGGCTCCCTACAATGAGCAGTTCTTC. The chain carries TRBV27 and TRBJ2-1; 10 positions agree with TRBD2. CDR3 length: 16 amino acids. CDR1 is MNHEY and CDR2 is SMNVEV in the germline V gene (reference sequence). V lost 5 bases to trimming and J lost 2 bases; unmatched junction nucleotides: 6.

This sequence joins TRBV6-1 and TRBJ1-2; TRBD1 might be the D (6 bases). The CDR3 contains 12 residues. Trimming removed 8 bases at V and 8 bases at J, with 15 bases between. Germline V lookup: CDR1 MNHNS, CDR2 SASEGT. As DNA, the CDR3 is TGTGCCAGCGATTACAGGGATCGGGGCTACACCTTC. Protein: CASDYRDRGYTF.

V usage is TRBV13 and J usage is TRBJ2-5, with 7 nucleotides matching TRBD1. This CDR3 is 15 amino acids long. V was pared by 2 bases and J by 5 bases, with 8 bases of the junction left unmatched. Germline V lookup: CDR1 PRHDT, CDR2 FYEKMQ (reference sequence). CDR3 loop: CASSLSGQYTETQYF. The CDR3 DNA reads TGTGCCAGCAGCTTATCGGGACAGTACACGGAGACCCAGTACTTC.

The chain is built from TRBV29-1 and TRBJ2-7, with TRBD1 matching 9 bases. This CDR3 is built from 12 residues. Germline CDR1 reads SQVTM; CDR2 reads ANQGSEA. With 4 bases clipped from V and 6 bases from J, the junction kept 4 bases outside the gene matches. The CDR3: CSVVPGQGEQYF. Here the CDR3 DNA reads TGCAGCGTTGTACCGGGACAGGGCGAGCAGTACTTC.

This clone was seen a handful of times. The chain links TRBV19 to TRBJ2-7, with 10 bases fitting TRBD2. In germline, CDR1 is LNHDA, CDR2 SQIVND (reference sequence). The CDR3 runs 16 residues. J gave up 3 bases and V 0 bases, and 5 bases lay outside the gene matches. CDR3 region: CASSIDPSGGVYEQYF. DNA for the CDR3: TGTGCCAGTAGTATAGATCCTAGCGGGGGAGTCTACGAGCAGTACTTC.

The rearrangement links TRBV5-1 to TRBJ1-2; TRBD1 aligns across 8 bases. This CDR3 has 14 amino acids. The germline CDR1 and CDR2 sequences are SGHRS and YFSETQ. V was clipped by 4 bases and J by 8 bases; unmatched bases: 10. As DNA, the CDR3 is TGCGCCAGCAGCACCCCGACAGGGGAAAAAGGCTACACCTTC. Its translation: CASSTPTGEKGYTF.

The chain couples TRBV4-3 to TRBJ1-1, with 11 bases fitting TRBD1. This CDR3 region has 16 residues. Germline CDR1 is LGHNA and CDR2 is YSLEER. V lost 1 base to trimming and J lost 10 bases; unmatched junction nucleotides: 11. Written as DNA, the CDR3 is TGCGCCAGCAGCCAAGGATACCGGGACAGGGGGAGGGGAGCTTTCTTT. Translating gives CASSQGYRDRGRGAFF.

V is TRBV11-2 and J is TRBJ1-1; D may be TRBD1 (5 bases). Germline CDR1 and CDR2: SGHAT and FQNNGV. The germline V and J ends were trimmed by 4 bases and 3 bases, with 9 bases remaining between them. This CDR3 is built from 13 residues. DNA of the CDR3: TGTGCCAGCAGCTATACAGGCTACACTGAAGCTTTCTTT. It encodes CASSYTGYTEAFF.

This rearrangement joins TRBV4-3 to TRBJ2-1, with D hard to call. This CDR3 is built from 13 residues. The germline V and J ends were trimmed by 1 base and 7 bases, with 8 bases remaining between them. The germline gives CDR1 LGHNA, CDR2 YSLEER. The CDR3 bases are TGCGCCAGCAGCCAAGGTCTCTCTAATGAGCAGTTCTTC. Encoded protein: CASSQGLSNEQFF.

The CDR3 nucleotides read TGTGCCAGCAGCTTCGGGAGGGGGGACGAGCAGTACTTC. This gives the protein CASSFGRGDEQYF. The chain combines TRBV13 with TRBJ2-7; TRBD2 matches 8 bases. J gave up 5 bases and V 3 bases, and 3 bases lay outside the gene matches. CDR3 length equals 13 residues. CDR1 is PRHDT, CDR2 FYEKMQ, per germline (reference sequence).

About this clone itself: Sequence at one end of the junction differs from germline and may be a read error. The chain has TRBV5-8 and TRBJ1-2; a weak D match, TRBD1 (5 bases). The CDR3 covers 11 residues. CDR1 is SGHTS, CDR2 YDEGEE, per germline. The CDR3 DNA reads TGTGCCAGCAGCGTCCGAGACAGTGGATCCTTC. Translation gives CASSVRDSGSF.

This clone was counted only a few times. The chain is built from TRBV6-1 and TRBJ1-2, with D possibly matching TRBD1 (5 bases). The CDR3 is 14 amino acids. CDR1 is MNHNS and CDR2 is SASEGT in the germline V gene. Trimming stripped 4 bases from V and 0 bases from J, with 9 bases between. The CDR3 loop reads CASSATVANYGYTF. DNA of the CDR3: TGTGCCAGCAGTGCGACAGTAGCTAACTATGGCTACACCTTC.

This clone was found once. The gene calls are TRBV10-1 and TRBJ2-7; maybe TRBD2 (5 bases). Trimming stripped 2 bases from V and 2 bases from J, with 7 bases between. This CDR3 region has 13 residues. Per germline, CDR1 WNHNN and CDR2 SYGVQD (reference sequence). The CDR3 nucleotides are TGCGCCAGCAGTGAGCCCGGGACCTACGAGCAGTACTTC. Its translation: CASSEPGTYEQYF.

The chain carries TRBV30 and TRBJ2-7, with 7 bases identical to TRBD2. After removal of 2 bases from V and 6 bases from J, the junction contained 7 bases not matched to a gene. This CDR3 is 13 amino acids long. Germline V gene sequence: CDR1 GTSNPN, CDR2 SVGIG (reference sequence). The CDR3 DNA is TGTGCCTGGAGTCGCTCGACGGGAGGCGAGCAGTACTTC. It is translated as CAWSRSTGGEQYF.

The gene calls are TRBV6-1 and TRBJ2-7; 7 nucleotides match TRBD1. V was clipped by 6 bases and J by 1 base; unmatched bases: 6. This CDR3 spans 14 amino acids. Germline CDR1 and CDR2: MNHNS and SASEGT. The chain's CDR3 is CASSGWDSSYEQYF. CDR3 bases: TGTGCCAGCAGCGGCTGGGACAGTTCCTACGAGCAGTACTTC.

V gene TRBV27 combines with J gene TRBJ1-5; D may be TRBD1 (6 bases). Trimming took 2 bases from V and 5 from J, leaving 10 bases between them. The CDR3 is 14 amino acids. Germline-derived CDR1 and CDR2 are MNHEY and SMNVEV (reference sequence). CDR3 nucleotides: TGTGCCAGCAGTTTAACAGGGTCTGATCAGCCCCAGCATTTT. Translating it yields CASSLTGSDQPQHF.

V gene TRBV7-2 combines with J gene TRBJ2-2; D might be TRBD1 (5 bases). Between the trimmed V and J ends, which lost 1 base and 8 bases, there was a span of 14 bases. CDR3 length equals 15 residues. CDR1 and CDR2 (germline): SGHTA, FQGNSA. This chain's CDR3 is CASSLVTPRTGELFF. CDR3 nucleotides: TGTGCCAGCAGCTTAGTTACCCCAAGGACAGGGGAGCTGTTTTTT.

The rearrangement links TRBV5-1 to TRBJ2-3; D remains ambiguous. Germline loops: CDR1 SGHRS, CDR2 YFSETQ. CDR3 length: 13 residues. V lost 4 bases and J lost 7, with 13 bases in between. In DNA, the CDR3 is TGCGCCAGCAGCAGAGCCCCGTTTAATACGCAGTATTTT. Translation: CASSRAPFNTQYF.

In DNA, the CDR3 is TGTGCCAGCAGCGTAGAGTCGGGGAAGAGTGGCTACACCTTC. The encoded protein is CASSVESGKSGYTF. The V and J genes are TRBV9 and TRBJ1-2; no clear D gene. Looked up from germline, CDR1 is SGDLS and CDR2 is YYNGEE. The CDR3 runs 14 residues. V dropped 0 bases and J dropped 7 bases, with 13 bases sitting between them.

This chain connects TRBV28 to TRBJ2-7, with 7 positions matching TRBD1. Germline V CDR1 and CDR2: MDHEN, SYDVKM. Trimming at V came to 5 bases and at J to 1 base, leaving 8 bases not matched to a gene. The CDR3 covers 15 residues. The CDR3 is CASSPSGQFSYEQYF. In DNA, the CDR3 is TGTGCCAGCAGTCCCTCGGGACAGTTTTCCTACGAGCAGTACTTC.

V usage is TRBV30 and J usage is TRBJ2-1; D is uncertain. Germline-derived CDR1 and CDR2 are GTSNPN and SVGIG (reference sequence). V lost 5 bases to trimming and J lost 1 base, with 15 bases between them. The CDR3 runs to 15 residues. CDR3: CAWALTRRSYNEQFF. Written as DNA, the CDR3 is TGTGCCTGGGCCCTGACCCGGAGATCCTACAATGAGCAGTTCTTC. Looking up the rest from reference TRBV30 and TRBJ2-1 gives the full variable domain: SQTIHQWPATLVQPVGSPLSLECTVEGTSNPNLYWYRQAAGRGLQLLFYSVGIGQISSEVPQNLSASRPQDRQFILSSKKLLLSDSGFYLCAWALTRRSYNEQFFGPGTRLTVL.

The chain employs TRBV7-2 and TRBJ2-3; 9 nucleotides match TRBD2. V trimming: 3 bases; J trimming: 4 bases; junction bases outside the gene matches: 14. Germline CDR1 is SGHTA and CDR2 is FQGNSA. This CDR3 region has 18 residues. The CDR3 spells CASSFPRGGKLFSDTQYF. CDR3 bases: TGTGCCAGCAGCTTTCCGCGGGGGGGGAAGTTGTTTTCAGATACGCAGTATTTT.

Only one count was recorded for this clone. DNA of the CDR3: TGTGCCAGCAGTTTATCGGGGGCTCGCTATGGCTACACCTTC. This translates into CASSLSGARYGYTF. The V gene is TRBV27, the J gene TRBJ1-2; maybe TRBD1 (6 bases). Germline values: CDR1 MNHEY, CDR2 SMNVEV (reference sequence). Trimming pared 0 bases from V and 4 bases from J, leaving 9 bases between. This CDR3 is built from 14 residues.